This T cell receptor (beta chain) was observed in a study of OX40 agonist ivuxolimab in advanced cancers. With respect to the entire study: The costimulatory receptor OX40 (CD134) was targeted by ivuxolimab, a fully human IgG2 agonistic monoclonal antibody. Intravenous ivuxolimab was administered to patients every 2 weeks at six dose levels: 0.01, 0.1, 0.3, 1.5, 3 and 10 mg/kg. Among the roughly 54 dose-escalation patients, around 20 had hepatocellular carcinoma, around 15 melanoma, 9 renal cell carcinoma and 9 head and neck cancer. In the dose-escalation cohort, 82.7% of patients were male, and the mean age was around 60 years, with a range of roughly 23 to 85. Patients were allowed to have had prior anti-PD-1, anti-PD-L1 or anti-CTLA-4 therapy, and 40% to 45% of the dose-escalation patients had previously received checkpoint inhibitors. Partial responses were achieved by three dose-escalation patients, of whom one had hepatocellular carcinoma and two had cutaneous melanoma. The purpose of peripheral TCRbeta sequencing was to test whether ivuxolimab changed TCR sequence diversity and led to clonal T-cell expansion. The paper describes the monotherapy dose-escalation part (N of about 52 patients) of the phase I trial of ivuxolimab. Overall study results and their limits: Partial responders in the 0.1-3.0 mg/kg groups had among the lowest normalized peripheral clonal expansion, especially among CD8+ T cells. The antigen specificity of the peripheral T cells that underwent clonal expansion was not determined. Clonal expansion of both CD4+ and CD8+ blood T cells was observed from baseline to week 6 at doses 0.1 to 3.0 mg/kg. After ivuxolimab, CD8+ T cells had more expanded clones than CD4+ T cells on average. Low levels of normalized T-cell clonal expansion were also seen in some patients who did not respond.

To sequence the TCRbeta CDR3 region, genomic DNA was isolated from the sorted cells. The immunoSEQ Assay was used for sequencing of TCRbeta CDR3 regions. TCRdb provides this immuneACCESS table in a form limited to in-frame rearrangements. Some clones are lacking; in checked studies, under half of them reflect an unresolved V gene, and why the rest are absent is not known. In all, the sample holds under 20,000 clones, and under 90% of those were seen once. The ten largest clonotypes hold 20% to 25% of the sample. Patients with autoimmune disease history or receiving systemic immunosuppression were excluded from the trial. Peripheral blood for TCR sequencing was collected from all dose cohorts at baseline, on cycle 4 day 1, and on cycle 7 day 1. Samples came from an open-label, multicenter, first-in-human phase I dose-escalation trial of ivuxolimab. Adults with locally advanced or metastatic melanoma, renal cell carcinoma, hepatocellular carcinoma or head and neck squamous cell carcinoma were enrolled in the trial. CD4+ and CD8+ T cells were sorted separately from peripheral blood before TCR sequencing.

V and J are trimmed by 3 bases and 7 bases, and the gene matches miss 11 bases of the junction. The CDR3 holds 15 amino acids from the cysteine to the phenylalanine. Only the CDR3 DNA is retained, 45 bases long and in frame from the first base. CDR1 and CDR2 are read off the germline V gene as SNHLY and FYNNEI. About this clone: Its binding antigen is unknown. No much larger clone is present one base from it, and per-base qualities are unavailable. This same CDR3 is encoded by further DNA sequences in the sample.

The receptor's source is an adult with an advanced solid tumor such as melanoma, head and neck, liver or kidney cancer. Sequencing used CD4+ or CD8+ T cells sorted from blood, obtained in a trial of the OX40 agonist ivuxolimab. Rearrangement joined TRBV2 to TRBJ2-7, and 8 junction bases match TRBD1. The DNA is TGTGCCAGCAGTGAGGGACAGGTAGCACCGGGTGAGCAGTACTTC. Its protein product is CASSEGQVAPGEQYF.